These 10 T cell receptor beta chains were sequenced from one sample in a study of blood T cells in healthy people across ages. The authors ran a second PCR of roughly 6 to 11 cycles using a sample-barcoded 5' primer and a J-beta primer mix. Via MiXCR, TCRdb re-called the 5' RACE reads, giving one row per CDR3 protein. The sample consists of 1.6 million or so distinct CDR3 sequences, roughly 32% of them appearing once. The sample consisted of blood. Every receptor here comes from a woman between 25 and 40 years old in good health.

A remark on this clonotype: Relative to the germline gene, one junction end is altered; a read error may explain this. The V gene is TRBV20-1, the J gene TRBJ2-5; weak D call: TRBD2 (5 bases). The CDR3 contains 15 residues. The V gene's germline CDR1 is DFQATT and CDR2 SNEGSKA (reference sequence). The CDR3 region is CSARQLQRLQETRYF. The DNA for the CDR3 is TGCAGTGCTCGCCAGCTCCAGCGGCTACAAGAGACCCGGTACTTC.

This sequence joins TRBV6-1 and TRBJ2-7; 9 nucleotides match TRBD2. The J segment lost 6 bases and the V segment lost 4 bases, leaving 7 bases of the junction unmatched. The CDR3 is 14 amino acids. CDR1 is MNHNS and CDR2 is SASEGT in the germline V gene. The CDR3 here is CASSVGSGRTEQYF. The CDR3 DNA reads as TGTGCCAGCAGTGTCGGTAGCGGGAGAACCGAGCAGTACTTC.

This clonotype has more than one count but fewer than ten. The J gene is TRBJ1-5, the V gene TRBV2; 7 bases are shared with TRBD1. The V and J ends lost 4 bases and 7 bases, in that order; junction bases with no gene match: 10. CDR3 size: 15 residues. The germline V gene has CDR1 SNHLY and CDR2 FYNNEI. The CDR3 DNA follows: TGTGCCAGCAGTGGCCCGGGACAGATAAGACAGCCCCAGCATTTT. Its translation is CASSGPGQIRQPQHF.

This clonotype was observed a few times. CDR3 in DNA: TGCGCCAGCAGCCAAGTCTTGACAGGGGATTCGTATGGCTACACCTTC. Translating gives CASSQVLTGDSYGYTF. The V gene is TRBV4-1, the J gene TRBJ1-2; 8 nucleotides match TRBD1. The trim removed 1 base at V and 5 bases at J, leaving 9 bases unmatched. This CDR3 spans 16 amino acids. Germline CDR1 MGHRA, CDR2 YSYEKL.

This clonotype was detected only a few times. The chain carries TRBV20-1 and TRBJ2-7; no reliable D call. V shed 2 bases and J shed 2 bases, with 16 bases lying between them. The CDR3 contains 15 residues. Germline-derived CDR1 and CDR2 are DFQATT and SNEGSKA (reference sequence). CDR3 nucleotide sequence: TGCAGTGCTAGAAAGATAGAGGCTCCTACCTACGAGCAGTACTTC. This codes for CSARKIEAPTYEQYF.

On this clonotype: A much larger clonotype is one base distant, so this may be a read error. This chain links TRBV3-1 with TRBJ2-5, with D perhaps matching TRBD1 (5 bases). Judging by the DNA end, TRBJ2-7 fits better; the J call may be wrong. Germline V CDR1 and CDR2: LGHDT, YNNKEL (reference sequence). The CDR3 runs 13 residues. CDR3 nucleotides: TGTGCCAGCAGCCCGGACAACTTCTACGAGCAGTACTTC. This encodes CASSPDNFYEQYF.

In its sample, this clonotype was seen a few times. The CDR3 region has the DNA TGCGCCAGCAGCTTGGAGGCAAAGACTGAAGCTTTCTTT. This encodes CASSLEAKTEAFF. The V call is TRBV5-1, the J call TRBJ1-1; the D is unclear. This CDR3 comprises 13 residues. The germline CDR1 and CDR2 sequences are SGHRS and YFSETQ. Trimming removed 0 bases from V and 5 bases from J, with 8 bases in between.

J is TRBJ2-7 and V is TRBV20-1; 9 nucleotides align to TRBD2. This CDR3 contains 17 residues. The V gene end was trimmed by 7 bases and the J gene end by 4 bases; junction bases not matched to a gene: 20. CDR1 DFQATT and CDR2 SNEGSKA come from the germline V gene (reference sequence). In DNA, the CDR3 is TGCAGTGGAGCTTGGGGCCGGCTAGCGGGAAAGGAGTACGAGCAGTACTTC. Its protein product is CSGAWGRLAGKEYEQYF.

The chain links TRBV3-1 to TRBJ2-3; 8 positions match TRBD2. The CDR3 length is 17 residues. V shed 1 base, J shed 4 bases, and the junction held 10 bases outside the gene matches. Per the germline V gene, CDR1 is LGHDT and CDR2 is YNNKEL (reference sequence). CDR3 region: CASSQGWREDVSDTQYF. In DNA, the CDR3 is TGTGCCAGCAGCCAAGGGTGGCGGGAGGACGTGTCAGATACGCAGTATTTT.

The chain employs TRBV30 and TRBJ2-7, with 8 bases lining up with TRBD1. Germline V gene data show CDR1 as GTSNPN and CDR2 as SVGIG (reference sequence). The CDR3 sequence is 13 residues long. V was pared by 5 bases and J by 4 bases, with 7 bases of the junction left unmatched. This CDR3 is CAWGRQGLYEQYF. CDR3 nucleotides: TGTGCCTGGGGTAGACAGGGGTTGTACGAGCAGTACTTC.